One TCR beta chain is described in this entry. Its antigen is undetermined. The source of the sample is a study of shared clonotypes between healthy human individuals. Study as a whole: Aged between 18 and 49, the donors were a couple of women and three men. Whole-study findings and limits: Clonotype sharing across donors was expected to vary with sequencing depth.

V was trimmed by 4 bases and J by 0 bases, leaving 10 bases between them. This CDR3 has 14 amino acids. CDR1 is LGHNA, CDR2 YSLEER, per germline. Produced via immunoSEQ multiplex PCR; TCRdb's table is partial and in-frame only. The data show some 2.1 million clones, over 85% seen once. Sequenced input: naive CD4+ T cells sorted from blood. Stated subset: CD45RA+ positively selected. This clonotype was sampled from a man younger than 35 in good health. J is TRBJ2-7 and V is TRBV4-3; perhaps TRBD1 as D (6 bases). In nucleotides, the CDR3 is TGCGCCAGCAGCCTGTCAGGGGTCTCCTACGAGCAGTACTTC. Protein: CASSLSGVSYEQYF.